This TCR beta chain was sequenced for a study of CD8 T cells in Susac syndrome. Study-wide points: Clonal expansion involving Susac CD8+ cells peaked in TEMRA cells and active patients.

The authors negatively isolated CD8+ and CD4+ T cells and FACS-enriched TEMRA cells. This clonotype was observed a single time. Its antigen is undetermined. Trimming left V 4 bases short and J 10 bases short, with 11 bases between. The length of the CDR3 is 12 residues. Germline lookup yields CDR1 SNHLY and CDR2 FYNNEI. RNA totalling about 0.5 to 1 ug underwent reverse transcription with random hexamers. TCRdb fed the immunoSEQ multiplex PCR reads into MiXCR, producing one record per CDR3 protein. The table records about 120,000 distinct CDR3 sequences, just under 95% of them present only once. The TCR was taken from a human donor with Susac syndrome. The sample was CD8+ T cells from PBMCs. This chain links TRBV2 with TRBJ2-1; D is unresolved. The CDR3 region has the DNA TGTGCCAGCAGTGGGTTCGATGACGAGCAGTTCTTC. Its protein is CASSGFDDEQFF.